Presented here are 2 T cell receptor beta chains from one specimen sequenced in a study of cytomegalovirus exposure and HLA in healthy donors. Use of 60 Vbeta and 13 Jbeta primers characterized the PCR. Profiled with immunoSEQ multiplex PCR; TCRdb holds only in-frame clones, not every one. Among some 120,000 clones listed, over 60% were seen once. What was sequenced was PBMCs. These receptors were taken from a man aged 50-59 years in good health and CMV-seronegative.

The V call is TRBV19, the J call TRBJ2-1; maybe TRBD1 (5 bases). Germline CDR1 LNHDA, CDR2 SQIVND (reference sequence). Trimming cost V 9 bases and J 2 bases, with 5 bases left between them. The length of the CDR3 is 11 residues. CDR3 region: CASRAYNEQFF. As DNA, the CDR3 is TGTGCCAGCAGGGCCTACAATGAGCAGTTCTTC.

This rearrangement joins TRBV6-1 to TRBJ2-7; D possibly corresponds to TRBD1 (7 bases). The CDR3 runs to 13 residues. CDR1 MNHNS and CDR2 SASEGT come from the germline V gene. The V end was cut by 7 bases, the J end by 6 bases, with 16 bases between. The chain's CDR3 is CASNRHRGGEQYV. In DNA form, the CDR3 reads TGTGCCAGCAATCGACACAGGGGAGGCGAGCAGTACGTC.